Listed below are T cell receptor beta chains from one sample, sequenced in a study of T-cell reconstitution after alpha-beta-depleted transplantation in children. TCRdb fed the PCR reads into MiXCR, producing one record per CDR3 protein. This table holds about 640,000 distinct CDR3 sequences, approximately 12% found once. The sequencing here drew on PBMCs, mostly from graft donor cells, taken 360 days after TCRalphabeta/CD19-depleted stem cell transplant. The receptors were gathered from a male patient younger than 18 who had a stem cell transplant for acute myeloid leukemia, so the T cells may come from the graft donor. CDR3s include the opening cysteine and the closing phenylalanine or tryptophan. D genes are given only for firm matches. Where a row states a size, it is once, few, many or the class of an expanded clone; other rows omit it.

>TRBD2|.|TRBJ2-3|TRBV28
TGTGCCAGCAGTTTGGTACCTAGCGGGAGCACAGATACGCAGTATTTT
CASSLVPSGSTDTQYF
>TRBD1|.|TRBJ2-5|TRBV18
TGTGCCAGCTCACCAAGGGACAGGCTGGACCAAGAGACCCAGTACTTC
CASSPRDRLDQETQYF
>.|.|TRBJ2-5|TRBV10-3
TGTGCCATCAGTGAGTCGAGACGGGGTTTGGAGACCCAGTACTTC
CAISESRRGLETQYF
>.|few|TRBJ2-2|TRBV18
TGTGCCAGCTCTCTCCGGGACACATTATTCGGGGAGCTGTTTTTT
CASSLRDTLFGELFF
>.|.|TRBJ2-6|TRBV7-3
TGTGCCAGCAGTTCCCCGGCAGGGTCTGGGGCCAACGTCCTGACTTTC
CASSSPAGSGANVLTF
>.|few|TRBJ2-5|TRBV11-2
TGTGCCAGCAGCTTACGATTCCAGGACCGCCAAGAGACCCAGTACTTC
CASSLRFQDRQETQYF
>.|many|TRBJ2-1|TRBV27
TGTGCCAGCAGTGGGATAGGCTACAATGAGCAGTTCTTC
CASSGIGYNEQFF
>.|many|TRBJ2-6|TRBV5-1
TGCGCCAGCAATCCTACTAGGCGTGAAGGCTCTGGGGCCAACGTCCTGACTTTC
CASNPTRREGSGANVLTF
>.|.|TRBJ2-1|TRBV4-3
TGCGCCAGCAGCCAAGATCGTCTGGCGGACCTACGCCCGCTAAATGAGCAGTTCTTC
CASSQDRLADLRPLNEQFF
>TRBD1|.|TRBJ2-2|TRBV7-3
TGTGCCAGCAGCCTAAGGACAGGGTCGGGCACCGGGGAGCTGTTTTTT
CASSLRTGSGTGELFF
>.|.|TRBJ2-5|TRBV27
TGTGCCAGCAGTTTGGAGGGCCCCCAAGAGACCCAGTACTTC
CASSLEGPQETQYF
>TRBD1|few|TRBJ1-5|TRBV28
TGTGCCAGCAGTCTTGACAGGGGAGACAATCAGCCCCAGCATTTT
CASSLDRGDNQPQHF
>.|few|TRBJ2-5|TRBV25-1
TGTGCCAGCAGTGCCATCAGTGTGACCCAGTACTTC
CASSAISVTQYF
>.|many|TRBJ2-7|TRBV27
TGTGCCAGCAGTTTAGGGGGTGGGAGCTCCTACGAGCAGTACTTC
CASSLGGGSSYEQYF
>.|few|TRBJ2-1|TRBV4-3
TGCGCCAGCAGCCAAGATCTACAGGGAATTGGAGTGAGGCGCGGTGAGCAGTTCTTC
CASSQDLQGIGVRRGEQFF
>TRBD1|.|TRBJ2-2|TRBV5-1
TGCGCCATCGCCCGGGACAGGGTGCACGGGGAGCTGTTTTTT
CAIARDRVHGELFF
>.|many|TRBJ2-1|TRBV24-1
TGTGCCACCAGTGATCCGACAGTATACAATGAGCAGTTCTTC
CATSDPTVYNEQFF
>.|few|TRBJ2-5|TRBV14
TGTGCCAGCAGCCAGGGGAGGTTGTCCCAAGAGACCCAGTACTTC
CASSQGRLSQETQYF
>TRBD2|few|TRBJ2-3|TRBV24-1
TGTGCCACCAGTGATTTGGGAGCGGGAGGGGCAGATACGCAGTATTTT
CATSDLGAGGADTQYF
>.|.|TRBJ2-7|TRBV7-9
TGTGCCAGCAGCTTAGCCGGGGGGCAGGGGGCAGGGAACGAGCAGTACTTC
CASSLAGGQGAGNEQYF